This T cell receptor (beta chain) was identified in a study of CD8+ T cells in alopecia areata. Findings of the study overall: The study found TCR sharing across patients less clear than in mice, possibly for HLA reasons. Throughout tofacitinib, many expanded lesional clones continued to persist in scalp and blood. Among the cells sequenced in scalp samples are also the resident alphabeta T cells of normal skin.

Per germline, CDR1 GTSNPN and CDR2 SVGIG (reference sequence). This CDR3 comprises 13 residues. Trimming pared 1 base from V and 6 bases from J, leaving 11 bases between. This clone was found a few times. Its cognate antigen is unknown. Treatment specified: oral pan-JAK inhibitor, 5-10 mg twice daily. RNA was extracted and reverse transcribed into cDNA as the sequencing template. Sequenced by immunoSEQ multiplex PCR; TCRdb stores in-frame clones only, minus some. The sample carries 95,000 to 150,000 clones, over 55% recorded once. This TCR was sampled from a human donor with alopecia areata. This chain connects TRBV30 to TRBJ2-3; the D gene could be TRBD1 or TRBD2 (5 bases each). The source material was CD4+ T cells sorted from blood, sampled at week 4, from a patient treated with tofacitinib. CDR3 in amino acids: CAWSDLGPDTQYF. DNA of the CDR3: TGTGCCTGGAGTGACCTGGGACCGGATACGCAGTATTTT.